Here is one T cell receptor (beta chain) with its context. The antigen it recognizes is unknown. No qualities accompany the bases; no much larger clone lies one base away. The method was the immunoSEQ multiplex PCR assay. For the multiplex PCR, a mixture combining 60 forward primers for TCR Vbeta segments and 13 reverse primers for TCR Jbeta segments was used. Amplification of the CDR3 region of rearranged TCR beta genes was performed with a multiplex PCR assay on genomic DNA. The amplified TCR beta libraries were sequenced on the Illumina HiSeq System as 87-base-pair reads. In the source study's methods: A later analysis counted tens of millions of unique TCR beta chains across the roughly 700 repertoires, and some 11 million of these chains were shared by at least two donors. To remove PCR and sequencing errors, raw reads were error-corrected and collapsed into unique sequences using a nearest-neighbor algorithm that merged closely related sequences. CDR3 sequences were aligned to IMGT reference sequences to assign V, D and J gene segments. For a sequence to be retained, a match of at least six nucleotides was required to both a V gene segment and a J gene segment. A rearrangement counted as productive if the CDR3 had no stop codons and remained in frame with V and J, and every other rearrangement counted as non-productive. Following IMGT convention, CDR3 was defined as the stretch from the second conserved V-encoded cysteine up to the conserved J-encoded phenylalanine. The earlier analysis of about 560 of the donors excluded any sequence lacking an unambiguous match to a single V gene segment. An earlier analysis of a few hundred of the donors called V segments functional above 56.7% productive rearrangements and segregating when the between-donor standard deviation exceeded 5%. To diagnose cytomegalovirus status from the catalog of TCR beta chain sequences, a statistical classification framework was built. A later analysis assigned V and J genes by comparing TCR nucleotide sequences with IMGT/GENE-DB human TR gene sequences. A later analysis assigned CDR3 sequences and most-parsimonious VDJ recombination scenarios with the TCRdist pipeline. In a later analysis, each TCR beta chain was defined by its CDR3 amino acid sequence together with its V-gene family, and reads lacking a unique V-gene family were excluded. A later analysis removed over 500 highly shared, low-generation-probability nucleotide sequences to deal with suspected cross-contamination and a sequencing artifact. For each public chain, a later analysis derived a clonal expansion index from normalized ranks of inferred template counts within each repertoire. A later analysis computed generation probabilities with a VDJ recombination model fitted to out-of-frame rearrangements, and checked the results against IGoR. In a later analysis, TCR-TCR, TCR-HLA and TCR-CMV co-occurrence was scored with hypergeometric tests, and a repertoire-size bias correction was applied to TCR pairs. False discovery rates were estimated in a later analysis by permuting HLA or CMV assignments 20 times. A later analysis grouped co-occurring TCRs with DBSCAN, adding TCRdist sequence similarity when clustering within HLA-allele-positive subsets. Repertoires with fewer than 30,000 or more than 120,000 public chains, plus five repertoires with anomalous nucleotide sharing, were excluded from co-occurrence clustering. TCRdb stores this immuneACCESS table with in-frame sequences only. Part of the clones is absent; in the studies checked, under half of the shortfall reflects unresolved V genes, and no reason is known for the rest. V, J and clone size are taken as reported in that table, and D and trimming were inferred from the DNA itself. A total of roughly 120,000 clones appear in this sample, 81% of them only once. The biggest ten clones account for around 4% of the sample.

The CDR3 measures 15 amino acids from cysteine to phenylalanine. Left in the record is the CDR3 DNA by itself, 45 bases read in frame from the first base. CDR1 and CDR2 are drawn from the germline V gene (reference sequence): MNHNY, SVGAGI. Trimming at the junction amounts to 2 bases on V and 4 bases on J, and the germline ends lie 14 bases apart. These data come from a study of cytomegalovirus exposure and HLA in healthy donors (dated by TCRdb to about 2017). Concerning the study at large: In an earlier analysis of around 540 of the donors, about 270 Gb of sequence data and approximately 120 million unique TCR beta sequences from 150 million to 200 million T cells were reported. Approximately 310 gigabases of sequencing data and tens of millions of unique TCR sequences were included in an early release covering under 650 HLA-typed donors. Among the roughly 400 genotyped donors, approximately 76% belonged to the genetic ancestry cluster associated with self-reported Caucasian donors. The study aimed to test whether signatures of past pathogen exposure could be identified by cataloging public T cell receptors. Using immunosequencing, the study profiled T cell repertoires from fewer than 700 subjects and related those repertoires to cytomegalovirus serostatus. In addition to the first cohort of roughly 670 subjects, a separate validation cohort of 100 to 150 different subjects was used. To predict cytomegalovirus infection status, the study combined high-throughput TCR immunosequencing, statistical association of individual TCRs with disease status, and machine learning. A later analysis re-analyzed previously published TCR beta repertoires from roughly 630 donors and added high-resolution HLA genotyping to study TCR occurrence patterns. Rather than using new phenotypic data, the later analysis identified candidate immune exposures from TCR beta sequences and from how often those sequences occurred across donors. An earlier analysis of fewer than 700 of the donors applied high-throughput TCR beta sequencing to assess whether each TCR beta V gene segment acted as functional or pseudogenic. Alongside the repertoire data, information on donor age, sex, ethnicity and CMV serostatus was compiled. A later genetic analysis used genome-wide SNP genotypes for about three fifths of the roughly 700 donors, treating that subset as a discovery cohort. Every discovery cohort repertoire had been produced on one sequencing platform. HLA typing included class I and class II loci at four-digit resolution. The number of typed donors differed by locus: roughly 629-640 for A, B, C, DRB1 and DQB1; approximately 520 for DQA1; around 610 for DPA1; and about 450 for DPB1. About five DR-DQ haplotypes were treated as single units for association and clustering because of strong linkage in the cohort. On average, about 200,000 unique TCR beta nucleotide sequences were sequenced per donor among some 420 genotyped donors of the cohort, with 15% to 20% of those sequences being non-productive. The investigation overall reported the following: Presence/absence analyses assumed roughly uniform sequencing depth across donors, an assumption that may not hold. In vitro tests confirmed that three of the cytomegalovirus-associated TCR beta chains recognize cytomegalovirus antigens. It was suggested by the authors that the approach could potentially be generalized to other disease states and immunological phenotypes. Because HLA typing was missing for some donors at each locus, association tests included only the typed subset. In the study, about 150 TCR beta chains were listed as associated with cytomegalovirus. Some IMGT-functional V segments, including TRBV6-2 and TRBV6-3, could not be distinguished by the 87-base-pair reads and were therefore excluded. CMV serostatus was the only immune exposure information available for the cohort. A further reported finding was that TCR beta sequences accurately predicted the HLA-A and HLA-B alleles for most subjects in the first cohort. A later analysis found that TCR association rates varied across HLA loci, with DRB1 alleles showing the most associated TCRs and HLA-C alleles the fewest. The classifier was reported to diagnose cytomegalovirus status with high specificity and sensitivity in both the original cohort and the validation cohort. A later genetic analysis reported fewer N-insertions in productive TCRs among donors in an Asian-associated ancestry cluster than the approximately 670-donor mean. Because counts were too low, around 17 rarely observed V segments, including chromosome 9 orphons, were left out of the earlier analysis of 587 of the donors. Correlated functional status among segregating V segments might reflect linkage disequilibrium, but an unknown experimental factor could not be ruled out. According to a later analysis, most CMV-associated TCR beta chains appeared to be HLA-restricted, and the HLA associations seemed to be driven largely by CMV exposure. Several of the top co-occurrence clusters appeared to be linked to parvovirus B19, influenza, CMV and Epstein-Barr virus, according to a later analysis. Only TCR beta chains were sequenced in this cohort, and the absence of alpha or paired-chain data limited detectable features. Assigning TCR associations to individual alleles was difficult when HLA alleles, especially DR and DQ, strongly co-occurred. Most TCR sequences were seen in very few donors, while some public TCRs were found in many individuals. At a false discovery rate of 0.05, a later analysis linked around 17,000 TCR beta sequences to specific HLA alleles. An earlier analysis of approximately 570 of the donors showed that most TCR beta V segments appeared in productive rearrangements either about 87% or about 30% of the time, which broadly matched IMGT annotations. A cluster of highly shared sequence variants was judged likely to represent a technical artifact of the sequencing pipeline. An association between a missense DCLRE1C variant and V-gene and J-gene trimming of TCR beta chains was found in a later genetic analysis and replicated in an independent cohort. In a later analysis, HLA-associated TCR beta chains showed more clonal expansion and lower generation probabilities than non-associated chains that were equally common.

In total, approximately 700 healthy bone marrow donors made up the cohort. At the time of sampling, all cohort members were nominally healthy, though unrecorded immune exposures were likely present. The donor tested CMV seronegative, placing the donor among the 350 to 400 seronegative members of the cohort. Each donor provided a peripheral blood sample, and peripheral blood mononuclear cells were used for TCR beta sequencing. The Qiagen DNeasy Blood Extraction Kit was used to extract genomic DNA from the blood cell samples. This receptor was identified in a woman aged 25-40 years in good health and CMV-seronegative. The sequence is built from TRBV6-6 and TRBJ1-1; TRBD1 is perhaps the D gene, given 6 matching bases. Sample: PBMCs. In nucleotides, the sequence is TGTGCCAGCAGTTACCCACAGGGTTGGGCCACTGAAGCTTTCTTT. It translates to CASSYPQGWATEAFF.